The entry below describes one T cell receptor beta chain. Its antigen is unidentified. The data belong to a study of CD8+ T cells in alopecia areata. Study-level points and caveats: Alphabeta T cells residing in normal skin are also sequenced in scalp samples.

Extracted RNA was reverse transcribed into cDNA, the sequencing template. Libraries were prepared by immunoSEQ multiplex PCR; TCRdb keeps only in-frame clonotypes and omits some of them. This sample has 90,000 to 130,000 clones, with 45% to 60% found just once. This TCR was recovered from a human donor with alopecia areata. Input material: NKG2D-low CD8+ T cells sorted from blood.

CDR3 region: CAISPGDYGYTF. The DNA of the CDR3 is TGTGCCATCTCCCCCGGGGACTATGGCTACACCTTC. The chain is built from TRBV6-5 and TRBJ1-2; D remains unclear. Germline CDR1 MNHEY, CDR2 SVGAGI. The CDR3 extends over 12 amino acids. V was clipped by 10 bases and J by 3 bases, with 12 bases between them.